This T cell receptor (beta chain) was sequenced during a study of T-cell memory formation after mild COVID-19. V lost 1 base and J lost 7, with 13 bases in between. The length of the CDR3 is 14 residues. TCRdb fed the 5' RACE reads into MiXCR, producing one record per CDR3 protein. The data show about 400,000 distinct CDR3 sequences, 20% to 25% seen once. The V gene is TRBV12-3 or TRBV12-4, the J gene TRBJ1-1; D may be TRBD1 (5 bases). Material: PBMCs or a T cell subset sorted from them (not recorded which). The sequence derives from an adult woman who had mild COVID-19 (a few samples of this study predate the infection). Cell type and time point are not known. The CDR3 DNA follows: TGTGCCAGCAGTTTAGGACAGCCCGGCGGTGAAGCTTTCTTT. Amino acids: CASSLGQPGGEAFF.